This T cell receptor (beta chain) emerged from a study of blood T cell repertoires in COVID-19. Overall study context: Acute-phase and convalescent COVID-19 samples originated in the United States, Italy and Spain.

Method: immunoSEQ multiplex PCR; TCRdb's copy keeps in-frame clones and lacks some. The sample has approximately 230,000 clones, about 80% seen once. The junction had 5 bases not matched to a gene; V was cut back by 4 bases and J by 2 bases. The CDR3 has 15 residues. CDR1 and CDR2 (germline): MNHEY, SVGEGT. The chain recombines TRBV6-2 or TRBV6-3 with TRBJ2-7, with 10 bases identical to TRBD2. Sequenced material: peripheral blood. This TCR derives from a man at least 80 years old with acute or convalescent COVID-19. The CDR3: CASSFTSGKTYEQYF. The CDR3 DNA reads as TGTGCCAGCAGTTTCACTAGCGGGAAAACCTACGAGCAGTACTTC.